These 20 T cell receptor beta chains were sequenced from one sample in a study of T cells in Graves' hyperthyroidism and ophthalmopathy. There were TCR beta CDR3 regions amplified from RNA transcripts. The primer set for the first-round RT-PCR of the TCR CDR3 was HTBI. Each CDR3 protein gets one entry after TCRdb re-called the multiplex PCR reads with MiXCR. Here the sample spans 400,000 to 600,000 distinct CDR3 sequences, less than 25% being singletons. The sample was blood. The receptors stem from a man between 18 and 35 years old with Graves' hyperthyroidism.

The chain combines TRBV4-1 with TRBJ2-7; D may be TRBD1 (5 bases). The germline V and J ends were trimmed by 0 bases and 6 bases, with 21 bases remaining between them. This CDR3 has 17 residues. Germline assignment: CDR1 MGHRA and CDR2 YSYEKL. CDR3 sequence reads: CASSQERRGAGPSEQYF. The CDR3 nucleotides read TGCGCCAGCAGCCAAGAACGAAGGGGCGCCGGACCCTCCGAGCAGTACTTC.

The chain carries TRBV7-8 and TRBJ1-1; D might be TRBD1 (5 bases). CDR1 SGHVS and CDR2 FQNEAQ come from the germline V gene. There are 14 residues in the CDR3. The V and J ends lost 5 bases and 2 bases respectively, with 12 bases between them. Written as DNA, the CDR3 is TGTGCCAGCAGCGTGAGGGGATTCAACACTGAAGCTTTCTTT. Amino acid sequence: CASSVRGFNTEAFF.

The chain employs TRBV11-2 and TRBJ2-7, with 7 bases matching TRBD1. The CDR3 sequence is 13 residues long. Unmatched junction bases numbered 5, after V lost 5 bases and J lost 4 bases. Germline assignment: CDR1 SGHAT and CDR2 FQNNGV. CDR3 loop: CASSQQGRYEQYF. CDR3 coding DNA: TGTGCCAGCAGCCAACAGGGGCGGTACGAGCAGTACTTC.

This clonotype occurred a few times. The chain carries TRBV11-2 and TRBJ2-3; possible D gene TRBD2, 5 bases. CDR3 size: 14 residues. Germline V CDR1 and CDR2: SGHAT, FQNNGV. Trimming shortened V by 5 bases and J by 9 bases, and 18 bases separated the two germline ends. The CDR3 DNA reads TGTGCCAGCAGCCCTAAACAGAGAGGGCAAACGCAGTATTTT. The encoded protein is CASSPKQRGQTQYF.

The chain combines TRBV19 with TRBJ1-1; D remains unclear. CDR1 and CDR2 (germline): LNHDA, SQIVND (reference sequence). The germline V and J ends were trimmed by 1 base and 1 base, with 7 bases remaining between them. The CDR3 totals 14 residues. CDR3 nucleotide sequence: TGTGCCAGTAGTATAGTGGCAGCGAACACTGAAGCTTTCTTT. It is translated as CASSIVAANTEAFF.

This clonotype was seen ten or more times. V usage is TRBV29-1 and J usage is TRBJ1-1, with D unclear. V was pared by 2 bases and J by 5 bases, with 9 bases between. CDR3 length equals 12 residues. CDR1 is SQVTM and CDR2 is ANQGSEA in the germline V gene. The CDR3 is CSVERLGTEAFF. The CDR3 region has the DNA TGCAGCGTTGAAAGGCTAGGGACTGAAGCTTTCTTT.

A note on this clonotype: A clone one base away is much larger, so this may be a read error. CDR3 sequence: CASNSPFLGHGYTF. The CDR3, as DNA: TGTGCCAGCAATTCCCCCTTCCTCGGGCATGGCTACACCTTC. The chain links TRBV28 to TRBJ1-2, with unresolved D. CDR3 length equals 14 residues. V lost 7 bases to trimming and J lost 6 bases, with 18 bases between them. Germline lookup yields CDR1 MDHEN and CDR2 SYDVKM.

This clonotype was counted only a few times. This chain links TRBV3-1 with TRBJ1-3; D gene uncertain. CDR3 length equals 14 residues. V was cut by 6 bases and J by 1 base, with 10 bases left in between. CDR1 and CDR2 from the germline V gene are LGHDT and YNNKEL (reference sequence). CDR3 nucleotide sequence: TGTGCCAGCAGTCTCCGGAGGTCTGGAAACACCATATATTTT. It encodes CASSLRRSGNTIYF. Full variable domain (missing parts from reference TRBV3-1 and TRBJ1-3): DTAVSQTPKYLVTQMGNDKSIKCEQNLGHDTMYWYKQDSKKFLKIMFSYNNKELIINETVPNRFSPKSPDKAHLNLHINSLELGDSAVYFCASSLRRSGNTIYFGEGSWLTVV.

This clonotype has a count of ten or more. This chain connects TRBV27 to TRBJ1-3, with 11 bases matching TRBD1. The V gene end was trimmed by 4 bases and the J gene end by 2 bases; junction bases not matched to a gene: 7. The germline V gene encodes CDR1 MNHEY and CDR2 SMNVEV (reference sequence). The CDR3 contains 17 residues. The CDR3 DNA reads as TGTGCCAGCAGTTCAAGCCGGGACAGGGGGACTGGAAACACCATATATTTT. Translated: CASSSSRDRGTGNTIYF.

This sequence joins TRBV28 and TRBJ1-2, with TRBD1 matching over 8 bases. Germline CDR1 is MDHEN and CDR2 is SYDVKM. Trimming at V came to 7 bases and at J to 3 bases, leaving 13 bases not matched to a gene. This CDR3 contains 16 residues. The CDR3 region has the DNA TGTGCCAGCACCTCACAGGGGGGGATTATATACTATGGCTACACCTTC. Translation: CASTSQGGIIYYGYTF.

This clonotype was recorded many times. The J gene is TRBJ1-2, the V gene TRBV5-8; D perhaps matches TRBD1 (5 bases). The V gene lost 1 base and the J gene lost 0 bases, with 10 bases spanning the gap. Germline CDR1 and CDR2: SGHTS and YDEGEE. The CDR3 is 15 residues long. CDR3 sequence: CASSLWRGPNYGYTF. The CDR3 bases are TGTGCCAGCAGCTTGTGGAGGGGACCTAACTATGGCTACACCTTC.

This clonotype is termed medium-sized. The chain uses TRBV12-3 or TRBV12-4 and TRBJ2-5; no clear D gene. The CDR3 is made up of 13 amino acids. The ends were cut back, 6 bases at V and 4 bases at J, with 12 bases in the middle. The CDR3 DNA reads as TGTGCCAGCAGGGAACTCCACGGAGAGACCCAGTACTTC. Protein sequence: CASRELHGETQYF.

This clonotype came up a few times. V and J are TRBV5-1 and TRBJ2-5; weak D call: TRBD2 (6 bases). Germline V gene data show CDR1 as SGHRS and CDR2 as YFSETQ. The V and J ends lost 3 bases and 4 bases respectively, with 16 bases between them. CDR3 length: 15 amino acids. In DNA, the CDR3 is TGCGCCAGCAGCTGGGCGGGGTCGGGAGCAGAGACCCAGTACTTC. It yields the protein CASSWAGSGAETQYF.

This clonotype was seen repeatedly, ten times or more. The chain combines TRBV20-1 with TRBJ1-1; possibly TRBD1 for D (6 bases). Deletions cut 1 base from V and 1 base from J, with 10 bases between. The germline V gene encodes CDR1 DFQATT and CDR2 SNEGSKA (reference sequence). The CDR3 has 14 residues. CDR3 protein: CSARVAQGNTEAFF. Here the CDR3 DNA reads TGCAGTGCTAGAGTTGCACAGGGGAACACTGAAGCTTTCTTT.

This clonotype was observed a handful of times. The chain has TRBV4-2 and TRBJ2-7, with D perhaps matching TRBD1 (6 bases). The V gene lost 1 base and the J gene lost 4 bases, with 11 bases spanning the gap. CDR1 and CDR2 from the germline V gene are LGHNA and YNFKEQ. The CDR3 loop spans 14 amino acids. CDR3 DNA sequence: TGTGCCAGCAGCCAAGGACAGGACCGTTACGAGCAGTACTTC. Translating gives CASSQGQDRYEQYF.

This clonotype has at least ten counts. J is TRBJ2-5 and V is TRBV19; D remains unclear. Per the germline V gene, CDR1 is LNHDA and CDR2 is SQIVND (reference sequence). This CDR3 has 13 residues. The germline V and J ends were trimmed by 5 bases and 3 bases, with 10 bases remaining between them. The CDR3, as DNA: TGTGCCAGTAGTTTCGTGGCAGAAGAGACCCAGTACTTC. Its protein product is CASSFVAEETQYF.

This clonotype has a count of ten or more. The chain employs TRBV9 and TRBJ2-7; D is unclear. The germline CDR1 and CDR2 sequences are SGDLS and YYNGEE. This CDR3 has 14 residues. V gave up 1 base and J gave up 5 bases, with 13 bases separating them. CDR3 in DNA: TGTGCCAGCAGCGTACTAACAGTAAGCCACGAGCAGTACTTC. Its protein product is CASSVLTVSHEQYF. The entire variable domain, with the rest obtained from reference TRBV9 and TRBJ2-7, is as follows: DSGVTQTPKHLITATGQRVTLRCSPRSGDLSVYWYQQSLDQGLQFLIQYYNGEERAKGNILERFSAQQFPDLHSELNLSSLELGDSALYFCASSVLTVSHEQYFGPGTRLTVT.

This clonotype was counted at least ten times. V gene TRBV28 combines with J gene TRBJ2-2, with D perhaps matching TRBD1 or TRBD2 (6 bases each). Per germline, CDR1 MDHEN and CDR2 SYDVKM. The CDR3 is 15 amino acids. With 7 bases removed from V and 0 bases from J, the gap between germline ends came to 12 bases. CDR3 sequence (DNA): TGTGCCAGCAACAAGGGGGACTCGAACACCGGGGAGCTGTTTTTT. Protein product: CASNKGDSNTGELFF.

This clonotype was seen a few times. The chain joins TRBV2 to TRBJ2-4; no firm D call. V was pared by 5 bases and J by 0 bases, with 14 bases between. This CDR3 is 16 amino acids long. Germline lookup yields CDR1 SNHLY and CDR2 FYNNEI. CDR3 sequence reads: CASSPPGLLAKNIQYF. The DNA of the CDR3 is TGTGCCAGCAGTCCCCCCGGGCTGTTAGCCAAAAACATTCAGTACTTC.

This clonotype has ten or more counts. J is TRBJ1-5 and V is TRBV20-1; D is unclear. V was trimmed by 6 bases and J by 9 bases, leaving 15 bases between them. The CDR3 spans 12 residues. In germline, CDR1 is DFQATT, CDR2 SNEGSKA (reference sequence). The CDR3 DNA reads TGCAGTGCCAAACGGGTTCTAGGGCCCCAGCATTTT. Amino acids: CSAKRVLGPQHF.